Listed below are T cell receptor beta chains from one sample, sequenced in a study of blood T cell repertoires in COVID-19. The data were produced by immunoSEQ multiplex PCR, yet TCRdb's version contains in-frame clones alone and is incomplete. Among 100,000 to 150,000 clones listed, approximately 82% were seen once. Sequencing was carried out using peripheral blood. The receptors originated from a man older than 75 with active or convalescent COVID-19. Each CDR3 is given with its conserved first and last residue. Each record gives: D gene, V gene, J gene, clone size, CDR3 protein, CDR3 DNA. A D gene is named only where the DNA matches it firmly. Clone size, where shown, is once, few, many, or a class for clones that have expanded.

-	TRBV9	TRBJ2-7	-	CASSVENWSDEQYF	TGTGCCAGCAGCGTAGAAAACTGGAGCGACGAGCAGTACTTC
-	TRBV29-1	TRBJ1-4	-	CSVAEDSEKLFF	TGCAGCGTTGCAGAGGACAGTGAAAAACTGTTTTTT
-	TRBV25-1	TRBJ2-3	-	CASSEWRTDTQYF	TGTGCCAGCAGTGAATGGAGGACAGATACGCAGTATTTT
TRBD2	TRBV4-2	TRBJ2-1	-	CASSQGTSGANEQFF	TGTGCCAGCAGCCAGGGGACTAGCGGGGCCAATGAGCAGTTCTTC
-	TRBV28	TRBJ2-1	-	CASTVVGGSYNEQFF	TGTGCCAGTACCGTAGTGGGAGGCTCCTACAATGAGCAGTTCTTC
-	TRBV4-2	TRBJ1-1	few	CASSQDPGNSEAFF	TGTGCCAGCAGCCAAGATCCAGGGAACTCTGAAGCTTTCTTT
TRBD1	TRBV12-5	TRBJ2-3	-	CASGTPSGGSTDTQYF	TGTGCTAGTGGTACCCCTTCAGGGGGAAGCACAGATACGCAGTATTTT
-	TRBV19	TRBJ1-5	many	CASSIGGWDQPQHF	TGTGCCAGTAGTATTGGGGGCTGGGATCAGCCCCAGCATTTT
-	TRBV28	TRBJ1-1	-	CASSPWDSNTEAFF	TGTGCCAGCAGTCCCTGGGACTCGAACACTGAAGCTTTCTTT
-	TRBV6-5	TRBJ1-6	-	CASTRAGNSPLHF	TGTGCCAGCACTCGAGCGGGGAATTCACCCCTCCACTTT
-	TRBV6-5	TRBJ1-4	-	CASTRLNEKLFF	TGTGCCAGCACTAGGCTTAATGAAAAACTGTTTTTT
TRBD1	TRBV3-1/TRBV3-2	TRBJ1-1	-	CASSHWDRPNTEAFF	TGTGCCAGCAGCCATTGGGACAGGCCTAACACTGAAGCTTTCTTT
TRBD1	TRBV10-3	TRBJ1-5	-	CAINEGQGGQPQHF	TGTGCCATCAACGAAGGACAGGGAGGACAGCCCCAGCATTTT
TRBD1	TRBV6-2/TRBV6-3	TRBJ1-5	-	CASNPGTGGNQPQHF	TGTGCCAGCAACCCGGGGACAGGGGGCAATCAGCCCCAGCATTTT
TRBD1	TRBV30	TRBJ1-4	-	CASTPAGGASGGEKLFF	TGTGCCTCCACCCCCGCAGGGGGCGCGTCGGGTGGTGAAAAACTGTTTTTT
-	TRBV2	TRBJ2-7	-	CASSGRVLLYEQYF	TGTGCCAGCAGTGGCCGGGTTTTACTCTACGAGCAGTACTTC
TRBD2	TRBV5-1	TRBJ2-5	-	CASTLFGTSGETQYF	TGCGCCAGCACCCTTTTCGGGACTAGCGGGGAGACCCAGTACTTC
-	TRBV2	TRBJ2-7	-	CASRTWEGGQYF	TGTGCCAGCAGAACTTGGGAGGGGGGGCAGTACTTC
-	TRBV7-2	TRBJ1-3	-	CASSFSAFDGNTIYF	TGTGCCAGCAGCTTCAGCGCCTTCGATGGAAACACCATATATTTT
TRBD2	TRBV9	TRBJ2-5	-	CASSAAGAQETQYF	TGTGCCAGCAGCGCAGCGGGGGCCCAAGAGACCCAGTACTTC
-	TRBV9	TRBJ1-1	-	CASSVQGLLEAFF	TGTGCCAGCAGCGTACAGGGACTCTTAGAAGCTTTCTTT
-	TRBV5-1	TRBJ1-4	-	CASSPPGSEKLFF	TGCGCCAGCAGCCCTCCCGGGTCCGAAAAACTGTTTTTT
TRBD1	TRBV7-2	TRBJ1-2	few	CASSLAGTGPYTF	TGTGCCAGCAGCTTAGCAGGGACAGGGCCCTACACCTTC
TRBD1	TRBV6-5	TRBJ1-2	-	CASSPRTGGFGYTF	TGTGCCAGCAGCCCAAGGACAGGGGGTTTCGGCTACACCTTC
-	TRBV7-3	TRBJ2-2	-	CASSLQDTGELFF	TGTGCCAGCAGCTTGCAGGACACCGGGGAGCTGTTTTTT
-	TRBV7-2	TRBJ1-1	-	CASSYTYSFTGNTEAFF	TGTGCCAGCAGCTACACCTACTCTTTTACAGGGAACACTGAAGCTTTCTTT
-	TRBV9	TRBJ1-3	-	CASSASVISGNTIYF	TGTGCCAGCAGCGCCTCAGTCATCTCTGGAAACACCATATATTTT
-	TRBV7-9	TRBJ2-2	-	CASSLRQVKNTGELFF	TGTGCCAGCAGCCTCCGACAGGTCAAAAACACCGGGGAGCTGTTTTTT
TRBD2	TRBV7-2	TRBJ2-5	-	CASSFISGGDETQYF	TGTGCCAGCAGCTTTATTAGCGGGGGAGATGAGACCCAGTACTTC
-	TRBV25-1	TRBJ1-4	few	CASSETVTNEKLFF	TGTGCCAGCAGCGAGACAGTCACTAATGAAAAACTGTTTTTT
TRBD1	TRBV5-1	TRBJ2-7	-	CASSLGQGDSYEQYF	TGCGCCAGCAGCTTGGGGCAGGGGGATTCCTACGAGCAGTACTTC
TRBD2	TRBV4-3	TRBJ2-2	once	CASSQAAGGPVTGELFF	TGCGCCAGCAGCCAAGCGGCGGGGGGGCCGGTCACCGGGGAGCTGTTTTTT
-	TRBV3-1/TRBV3-2	TRBJ2-7	-	CASSPGQGGFNEQYF	TGTGCCAGCAGCCCCGGACAGGGAGGGTTCAACGAGCAGTACTTC
TRBD1	TRBV5-1	TRBJ1-1	-	CASGTGGNTEAFF	TGCGCCAGCGGGACAGGGGGAAACACTGAAGCTTTCTTT
-	TRBV19	TRBJ2-3	-	CASSNAGRADTQYF	TGTGCCAGTAGTAACGCGGGGAGAGCAGATACGCAGTATTTT
TRBD2	TRBV7-2	TRBJ2-5	once	CASSWGLAGQETQYF	TGTGCCAGCAGCTGGGGACTAGCGGGGCAAGAGACCCAGTACTTC
TRBD1	TRBV5-1	TRBJ2-1	-	CASTHRWDRGSNEQFF	TGCGCCAGCACCCACAGGTGGGACAGGGGGTCGAATGAGCAGTTCTTC
TRBD1	TRBV12-3/TRBV12-4	TRBJ2-1	-	CASSREEGTGIFF	TGTGCCAGCAGCCGGGAGGAGGGGACAGGGATCTTCTTC
TRBD1	TRBV5-1	TRBJ2-2	-	CASSQRQGAPGELFF	TGCGCCAGCAGCCAGAGACAGGGGGCGCCTGGGGAGCTGTTTTTT
TRBD1	TRBV19	TRBJ1-5	few	CASSTGTANQPQHF	TGTGCCAGTAGTACCGGGACAGCAAATCAGCCCCAGCATTTT
TRBD1	TRBV2	TRBJ1-3	-	CASSKGQSSGNTIYF	TGTGCCAGCAGTAAGGGACAGAGCTCTGGAAACACCATATATTTT
TRBD1	TRBV4-1	TRBJ1-1	-	CASSQDPGGYTEAFF	TGCGCCAGCAGCCAAGACCCAGGGGGGTACACTGAAGCTTTCTTT
-	TRBV28	TRBJ1-5	-	CASRIGGSNQPQHF	TGTGCCAGCAGAATCGGAGGTAGCAATCAGCCCCAGCATTTT